The next 31 T cell receptor beta chains were all read from a single sample in a study of human T cells and chemical hapten exposure. Unfractionated whole blood served as the source for total RNA extraction. TCRdb reprocessed the 5' RACE reads with MiXCR, giving one entry per CDR3 protein. The sample carries about 140,000 distinct CDR3 sequences, 3.5% to 5% recorded once. These receptors all come from a female donor in good health.

This clonotype was counted ten times or more. The chain carries TRBV27 and TRBJ1-3; no firm D call. The germline V and J ends were trimmed by 4 bases and 6 bases, with 7 bases remaining between them. The CDR3 runs 12 residues. CDR1 is MNHEY and CDR2 is SMNVEV in the germline V gene (reference sequence). CDR3 bases: TGTGCCAGCAGTTCTACGATAAACACCATATATTTT. Its protein is CASSSTINTIYF.

This clonotype was seen at least ten times. The chain links TRBV5-5 to TRBJ1-2; 7 nucleotides align to TRBD1. Trimming removed 1 base from V and 2 bases from J; junction bases left unmatched: 5. The length of the CDR3 is 15 residues. Germline assignment: CDR1 SGHKS and CDR2 YYEKEE (reference sequence). In DNA form, the CDR3 reads TGTGCCAGCAGCTTGCGCCCGGGACAGAACTATGGCTACACCTTC. Translation: CASSLRPGQNYGYTF.

This clonotype was seen ten or more times. The rearrangement uses TRBV29-1 and TRBJ2-7; D unresolved. The CDR3 length is 13 residues. Per germline, CDR1 SQVTM and CDR2 ANQGSEA. Trimming removed 3 bases at V and 0 bases at J, with 9 bases between. In nucleotides, the CDR3 is TGCAGCGTTGAGGGCCAGAGCTCCTACGAGCAGTACTTC. Its protein is CSVEGQSSYEQYF.

This clonotype showed up just a few times. This chain links TRBV5-1 with TRBJ2-3, with 8 bases that match TRBD2. Per germline, CDR1 SGHRS and CDR2 YFSETQ. The CDR3 covers 14 residues. The ends lost 5 bases at V and 1 base at J; junction bases unmatched: 3. This chain's CDR3 is CASRKTSGTDTQYF. In DNA, the CDR3 is TGCGCCAGCAGGAAGACTAGCGGCACAGATACGCAGTATTTT.

This clonotype was recorded many times. The V and J genes are TRBV20-1 and TRBJ1-5; D gene unclear. Germline-derived CDR1 and CDR2 are DFQATT and SNEGSKA (reference sequence). The V end was cut by 5 bases, the J end by 4 bases, with 18 bases between. The CDR3 sequence is 15 residues long. The CDR3 loop is CSASNLAGRNQPQHF. The CDR3 DNA reads TGCAGTGCTTCTAACCTCGCGGGGAGAAATCAGCCCCAGCATTTT.

This clonotype occurred many times. This rearrangement joins TRBV27 to TRBJ1-2, with TRBD1 matching over 9 bases. Trimming at V came to 6 bases and at J to 4 bases, leaving 9 bases not matched to a gene. CDR1 is MNHEY, CDR2 SMNVEV, per germline (reference sequence). The CDR3 has 15 residues. CDR3 sequence reads: CASRFLDRGFYGYTF. The DNA of the CDR3 is TGTGCCAGCAGATTCTTGGACAGGGGCTTCTATGGCTACACCTTC.

At least ten counts were recorded for this clonotype. The J gene is TRBJ2-5, the V gene TRBV18; D call uncertain. The CDR3 has 13 residues. Germline-derived CDR1 and CDR2 are KGHSH and LQKENI. V gave up 1 base and J gave up 3 bases, with 6 bases separating them. The CDR3 region has the DNA TGTGCCAGCTCACCACATTTGAAAGAGACCCAGTACTTC. Translation: CASSPHLKETQYF.

The sample holds many counts of this clonotype. V and J are TRBV12-3 or TRBV12-4 and TRBJ1-1, with 12 bases lining up with TRBD1. Unmatched junction bases numbered 6, after V lost 3 bases and J lost 4 bases. The CDR3 covers 16 residues. CDR3 sequence (DNA): TGTGCCAGCAGTTTGGGACAGGGGGCCTTTAGCACTGAAGCTTTCTTT. Its protein product is CASSLGQGAFSTEAFF.

This clonotype was observed many times. V and J are TRBV27 and TRBJ1-5; D remains unclear. This CDR3 is 14 amino acids long. The V and J ends lost 8 bases and 6 bases respectively, with 17 bases between them. Germline values: CDR1 MNHEY, CDR2 SMNVEV (reference sequence). CDR3 bases: TGTGCCAGCCGCCGTGTGGAGCCCGGTCAGCCCCAGCATTTT. This translates into CASRRVEPGQPQHF.

This clonotype has at least ten counts. The chain uses TRBV29-1 and TRBJ2-3; D is uncertain. CDR1 is SQVTM and CDR2 is ANQGSEA in the germline V gene. V was shortened by 1 base and J by 5 bases, with 4 bases between the two germline ends. The length of the CDR3 is 11 residues. The CDR3 DNA is TGCAGCGTTGAAGCGGGAGATACGCAGTATTTT. This codes for CSVEAGDTQYF.

This clonotype has a count of ten or more. V and J are TRBV12-3 or TRBV12-4 and TRBJ2-5; 7 positions match TRBD1. The CDR3 sequence is 14 residues long. V lost 1 base, J lost 1 base, and 0 bases stayed unmatched. The CDR3 is CASSLDRGQETQYF. CDR3 DNA sequence: TGTGCCAGCAGTTTAGACAGGGGCCAAGAGACCCAGTACTTC.

V and J are TRBV3-1 and TRBJ2-7, with unresolved D. This CDR3 comprises 12 residues. V lost 4 bases and J lost 7, with 11 bases in between. Germline V CDR1 and CDR2: LGHDT, YNNKEL (reference sequence). This CDR3 is CASSPDPAEQYF. The DNA of the CDR3 is TGTGCCAGCAGCCCAGACCCCGCGGAGCAGTACTTC.

This clonotype was detected many times. The rearrangement links TRBV28 to TRBJ2-1, with 7 bases aligning to TRBD2. The CDR3 runs to 15 residues. V lost 1 base to trimming and J lost 5 bases; unmatched junction nucleotides: 5. Germline V CDR1 and CDR2: MDHEN, SYDVKM. CDR3 nucleotides: TGTGCCAGCAGTTTATCGGCTAGCGGCAACAATGAGCAGTTCTTC. This codes for CASSLSASGNNEQFF.

Of note for this clonotype: A much bigger clone sits one base away, suggesting this may be a read error. This chain joins TRBV6-5 and TRBJ1-1; 9 bases are shared with TRBD1. Per germline, CDR1 MNHEY and CDR2 SVGAGI. The CDR3 covers 14 residues. CDR3 bases: TGTGCCAGCAGGCCGGGACAGGGAAGCACTGAAGCTTCCTTT. It translates to CASRPGQGSTEASF.

This clonotype was counted ten times or more. V is TRBV3-1 and J is TRBJ1-5; D is undetermined. Germline V CDR1 and CDR2: LGHDT, YNNKEL (reference sequence). The V end lost 1 base, the J end lost 7 bases, and 11 bases lay between the germline ends. The CDR3 is 14 amino acids. The CDR3 spells CASSQALFGQPQHF. The CDR3 DNA reads as TGTGCCAGCAGCCAAGCCCTCTTTGGGCAGCCCCAGCATTTT.

This clonotype was observed at least ten times. The chain couples TRBV7-2 to TRBJ1-1; D remains ambiguous. The CDR3 extends over 15 amino acids. Germline CDR1 is SGHTA and CDR2 is FQGNSA. V gave up 5 bases and J gave up 6 bases, with 19 bases separating them. The CDR3 sequence is CASSPNPGRTSEAFF. CDR3 nucleotide sequence: TGTGCCAGCAGCCCAAACCCAGGTAGGACGTCTGAAGCTTTCTTT.

This rearrangement joins TRBV5-4 to TRBJ2-1; D gene uncertain. The CDR3 runs to 16 residues. The germline CDR1 and CDR2 sequences are SGHNT and YYREEE (reference sequence). Deletions cut 0 bases from V and 7 bases from J, with 17 bases between. The CDR3 DNA follows: TGTGCCAGCAGCTTGGTTTTCCAAACTAACAAAAATGAGCAGTTCTTC. It codes for CASSLVFQTNKNEQFF.

The table lists this clonotype with many counts. The chain has TRBV20-1 and TRBJ1-1; the D gene is possibly TRBD1 (5 bases). The germline V gene encodes CDR1 DFQATT and CDR2 SNEGSKA (reference sequence). Trimming stripped 1 base from V and 4 bases from J, with 10 bases between. This CDR3 has 13 amino acids. CDR3 coding DNA: TGCAGTGCTAGAGCAGGGTGGGGCACTGAAGCTTTCTTT. Translation gives CSARAGWGTEAFF.

This clonotype was observed at least ten times. Written as DNA, the CDR3 is TGTGCCAGCAGTAGAACAGGGTTGAACACTGAAGCTTTCTTT. Translated, it gives CASSRTGLNTEAFF. The V call is TRBV6-5, the J call TRBJ1-1, with D perhaps TRBD1 (6 bases). Trimming took 5 bases from V and 0 from J, leaving 10 bases between them. This CDR3 is 14 amino acids long. Per germline, CDR1 MNHEY and CDR2 SVGAGI.

This clonotype was picked up many times. The rearrangement uses TRBV20-1 and TRBJ2-3; D remains unclear. From germline, CDR1 is DFQATT and CDR2 SNEGSKA (reference sequence). The CDR3 is 13 residues long. The CDR3 protein is CSAEQAIADTQYF. In DNA, the CDR3 is TGCAGCGCCGAGCAGGCAATCGCAGATACGCAGTATTTT.

In this sample, this clonotype turned up many times. The chain uses TRBV5-1 and TRBJ1-1; D remains ambiguous. Germline assignment: CDR1 SGHRS and CDR2 YFSETQ. V lost 4 bases, J lost 6 bases, and 19 bases lay in between. This CDR3 has 15 residues. The CDR3 DNA follows: TGCGCCAGCAGCCTACCTGTCGGGGTGCCTCCTGAAGCTTTCTTT. It yields the protein CASSLPVGVPPEAFF.

This clonotype was recorded many times. This sequence joins TRBV7-9 and TRBJ2-3, with D possibly being TRBD2 (5 bases). The CDR3 contains 14 residues. Deletions cut 2 bases from V and 4 bases from J, with 10 bases between. Looked up from germline, CDR1 is SEHNR and CDR2 is FQNEAQ (reference sequence). This CDR3 is CASSLMLAADTQYF. As DNA, the CDR3 is TGTGCCAGCAGCTTAATGCTAGCCGCAGATACGCAGTATTTT.

This clonotype was detected many times. This chain's CDR3 is CASSLSWLSTQYF. In DNA form, the CDR3 reads TGCGCCAGCAGCTTGTCTTGGCTTTCGACCCAGTACTTC. This rearrangement joins TRBV5-1 to TRBJ2-5; D not resolved. CDR1 is SGHRS and CDR2 is YFSETQ in the germline V gene. Trimming took 1 base from V and 7 from J, leaving 11 bases between them. This CDR3 is built from 13 residues.

Regarding this clonotype: A read error is possible here, since a much larger clone lies one base away. The chain recombines TRBV3-1 with TRBJ1-4; the D gene is possibly TRBD1 (6 bases). This CDR3 is 18 amino acids long. Per the germline V gene, CDR1 is LGHDT and CDR2 is YNNKEL (reference sequence). CDR3 region: CVSSQDLKWGRGVEKLFF. The DNA of the CDR3 is TGTGTCAGCAGCCAAGATCTAAAGTGGGGGCGTGGGGTAGAAAAACTGTTTTTT.

Ten or more counts support this clonotype. The V and J genes are TRBV3-1 and TRBJ1-4; 9 bases are shared with TRBD1. This CDR3 region has 15 residues. Germline CDR1 reads LGHDT; CDR2 reads YNNKEL (reference sequence). V lost 6 bases, J lost 4 bases, and 6 bases stayed unmatched. CDR3 nucleotide sequence: TGTGCCAGCAGACTTACAGGGGGCGGTAATGAAAAACTGTTTTTT. Amino acids: CASRLTGGGNEKLFF.

The V call is TRBV7-2, the J call TRBJ1-4; maybe TRBD1 (5 bases). With 0 bases removed from V and 8 bases from J, the gap between germline ends came to 19 bases. The CDR3 contains 17 residues. CDR1 is SGHTA, CDR2 FQGNSA, per germline. For the CDR3, the DNA is TGTGCCAGCAGCTTAGCTCCCAGGCAGGGCGAGCGGGAAAAACTGTTTTTT. Its protein is CASSLAPRQGEREKLFF. Drawing the rest from reference TRBV7-2 and TRBJ1-4, the complete variable domain is GAGVSQSPSNKVTEKGKDVELRCDPISGHTALYWYRQSLGQGLEFLIYFQGNSAPDKSGLPSDRFSAERTGGSVSTLTIQRTQQEDSAVYLCASSLAPRQGEREKLFFGSGTQLSVL.

This clonotype was seen many times. This chain uses TRBV20-1 with TRBJ1-5, with 7 bases aligning to TRBD1. V shed 2 bases, J shed 2 bases, and the junction held 12 bases outside the gene matches. The V gene's germline CDR1 is DFQATT and CDR2 SNEGSKA (reference sequence). The CDR3 runs to 17 residues. The chain's CDR3 is CSARTGGQGGGNQPQHF. CDR3 DNA: TGCAGTGCTAGAACTGGGGGCCAGGGGGGTGGCAATCAGCCCCAGCATTTT.

The sample holds many counts of this clonotype. The chain joins TRBV7-9 to TRBJ1-4, with D unclear. In germline, CDR1 is SEHNR, CDR2 FQNEAQ (reference sequence). Trimming took off 3 bases at V and 0 bases at J, with 5 bases between the two ends. The CDR3 runs 14 residues. The CDR3 reads CASSFRATNEKLFF. The CDR3 bases are TGTGCCAGCAGCTTCCGTGCAACTAATGAAAAACTGTTTTTT. Full variable domain (remainder filled in from reference TRBV7-9 and TRBJ1-4): DTGVSQNPRHKITKRGQNVTFRCDPISEHNRLYWYRQTLGQGPEFLTYFQNEAQLEKSRLLSDRFSAERPKGSFSTLEIQRTEQGDSAMYLCASSFRATNEKLFFGSGTQLSVL.

This clonotype was counted at least ten times. The chain recombines TRBV24-1 with TRBJ2-3, with D hard to call. Trimming left V 0 bases short and J 8 bases short, with 2 bases between. Germline loops: CDR1 KGHDR, CDR2 SFDVKD. This CDR3 is built from 11 residues. CDR3 sequence: CATSDLVTQYF. The DNA of the CDR3 is TGTGCCACCAGTGATTTGGTTACGCAGTATTTT.

This clonotype was observed at least ten times. This chain joins TRBV7-9 and TRBJ2-7; D may match TRBD1 or TRBD2 (6 bases each). This CDR3 is built from 18 residues. V was pared by 0 bases and J by 0 bases, with 18 bases between. Per the germline V gene, CDR1 is SEHNR and CDR2 is FQNEAQ (reference sequence). The DNA for the CDR3 is TGTGCCAGCAGCTTAGCTTCATCCGGGGGCCCTAACTCCTACGAGCAGTACTTC. Its protein product is CASSLASSGGPNSYEQYF.

This clonotype was picked up many times. The chain recombines TRBV20-1 with TRBJ1-3; D not certain. Germline V gene sequence: CDR1 DFQATT, CDR2 SNEGSKA (reference sequence). Trimming took off 6 bases at V and 2 bases at J, with 8 bases between the two ends. The CDR3 is 12 amino acids. The CDR3 DNA sequence: TGCAGTGCCGTGGGAGCTGGAAACACCATATATTTT. This codes for CSAVGAGNTIYF.